The rows below give T cell receptor beta chains drawn from one sample of a study of T cells after posttransplantation cyclophosphamide. Assay used: immunoSEQ multiplex PCR; TCRdb lists only in-frame clones, some missing. This sample has around 44,000 clones, each found more than once. Sequencing used PBMCs. Receptors originate from a middle-aged man in good health, CMV-negative, and a related stem cell transplant donor. CDR3s include the opening cysteine and the closing phenylalanine or tryptophan. A D gene is named only where the DNA matches it firmly. The size entry is marked missing in some rows and otherwise reads once, few, many or a size class.

D gene: .
clone size: many
V gene: TRBV28
J gene: TRBJ1-2
CDR3 DNA: TGTGCCAGCAGTCCGGGACTGAGATATGGCTACACCTTC
CDR3 protein: CASSPGLRYGYTF

D gene: TRBD1
clone size: many
V gene: TRBV6-4
J gene: TRBJ1-6
CDR3 DNA: TGTGCCAGCAGCCTGACAGGGGGAGGTTCACCCCTCCACTTT
CDR3 protein: CASSLTGGGSPLHF

D gene: TRBD1
clone size: many
V gene: TRBV9
J gene: TRBJ1-5
CDR3 DNA: TGTGCCAGCAGCCCAGGGGGCTTTAATCAGCCCCAGCATTTT
CDR3 protein: CASSPGGFNQPQHF

D gene: .
clone size: many
V gene: TRBV27
J gene: TRBJ2-3
CDR3 DNA: TGTGCCAGCAGTTTTGCCCTTAATCACCAGACTGGTAGCACAGATACGCAGTATTTT
CDR3 protein: CASSFALNHQTGSTDTQYF

D gene: .
clone size: many
V gene: TRBV5-6
J gene: TRBJ2-2
CDR3 DNA: TGTGCCAGCAGCCGTGAGGTAGGGGGAGTCGGGGCCGGGGAGCTGTTTTTT
CDR3 protein: CASSREVGGVGAGELFF

D gene: TRBD1
clone size: few
V gene: TRBV5-3
J gene: TRBJ2-1
CDR3 DNA: TGTGCCAGGAGCTGGGGGACAGGGGATCAGCGGGGCTACAATGAGCAGTTCTTC
CDR3 protein: CARSWGTGDQRGYNEQFF

D gene: TRBD1
clone size: many
V gene: TRBV5-6
J gene: TRBJ2-7
CDR3 DNA: TGTGCCAGCAGCTTGGATGGACAGGGTCGGTACGAGCAGTACTTC
CDR3 protein: CASSLDGQGRYEQYF

D gene: .
clone size: many
V gene: TRBV6-5
J gene: TRBJ2-6
CDR3 DNA: TGTGCCAGCACGAGATCTGGGGCCAACGTCCTGACTTTC
CDR3 protein: CASTRSGANVLTF

D gene: .
clone size: many
V gene: TRBV11-2
J gene: TRBJ2-7
CDR3 DNA: TGTGCCAGCAGCTTAGCCCCCGACAGCCAGATCTACGAGCAGTACTTC
CDR3 protein: CASSLAPDSQIYEQYF

D gene: TRBD1
clone size: .
V gene: TRBV7-9
J gene: TRBJ1-2
CDR3 DNA: TGTGCCAGCAGCTTACGGGACAGGGAGGGAAACTATGGCTACACCTTC
CDR3 protein: CASSLRDREGNYGYTF

D gene: TRBD1
clone size: few
V gene: TRBV27
J gene: TRBJ2-1
CDR3 DNA: TGTGCCAGCAGTTTACCTGGGTGGACAGGGTCGATGGATGAGCAGTTCTTC
CDR3 protein: CASSLPGWTGSMDEQFF

D gene: TRBD1
clone size: many
V gene: TRBV10-3
J gene: TRBJ2-3
CDR3 DNA: TGTGCCATCTCCCCAGGCAGGGGGCAAGCAGATACGCAGTATTTT
CDR3 protein: CAISPGRGQADTQYF

D gene: .
clone size: many
V gene: TRBV5-1
J gene: TRBJ1-2
CDR3 DNA: TGCGCCAGCAGCTTGGACCCCGGCTATGGCTACACCTTC
CDR3 protein: CASSLDPGYGYTF

D gene: .
clone size: many
V gene: TRBV5-6
J gene: TRBJ1-4
CDR3 DNA: TGTGCCAGCAGCTTTCGGAATGAAAAACTGTTTTTT
CDR3 protein: CASSFRNEKLFF

D gene: TRBD1
clone size: many
V gene: TRBV29-1
J gene: TRBJ1-6
CDR3 DNA: TGCAGCACGAGGGACAGGGAGGCCTCACCCCTCCACTTT
CDR3 protein: CSTRDREASPLHF

D gene: .
clone size: many
V gene: TRBV9
J gene: TRBJ1-4
CDR3 DNA: TGTGCCAGCAGCGTGGGGGAGGCTAATGAAAAACTGTTTTTT
CDR3 protein: CASSVGEANEKLFF

D gene: .
clone size: few
V gene: TRBV21-1
J gene: TRBJ1-1
CDR3 DNA: TGTGCCAGCAGCCCGACAGCTGATGTGGACACTGAAGCTTTCTTT
CDR3 protein: CASSPTADVDTEAFF

D gene: .
clone size: many
V gene: TRBV10-3
J gene: TRBJ2-1
CDR3 DNA: TGTGCCATCGGGCCGTCTTACAATGAGCAGTTCTTC
CDR3 protein: CAIGPSYNEQFF

D gene: .
clone size: many
V gene: TRBV2
J gene: TRBJ2-3
CDR3 DNA: TGTGCCAGCAGTGAATGGAGAAACACAGATACGCAGTATTTT
CDR3 protein: CASSEWRNTDTQYF

D gene: TRBD2
clone size: many
V gene: TRBV4-1
J gene: TRBJ2-1
CDR3 DNA: TGCGCCAGCAGTCTGACTAGCGGGGGCAACTACAATGAGCAGTTCTTC
CDR3 protein: CASSLTSGGNYNEQFF

D gene: .
clone size: many
V gene: TRBV6-1
J gene: TRBJ2-3
CDR3 DNA: TGTGCCAGCAGTGAACACTTTACGCAGTATTTT
CDR3 protein: CASSEHFTQYF

D gene: .
clone size: few
V gene: TRBV9
J gene: TRBJ2-1
CDR3 DNA: TGTGCCAGCAGCGGGGCTGAGCAGTTCTTC
CDR3 protein: CASSGAEQFF

D gene: .
clone size: many
V gene: TRBV6-6
J gene: TRBJ2-2
CDR3 DNA: TGTGCCTTGCTCCGGTTTACCGGGGAGCTGTTTTTT
CDR3 protein: CALLRFTGELFF

D gene: TRBD2
clone size: .
V gene: TRBV9
J gene: TRBJ2-1
CDR3 DNA: TGTGCCAGCAGCGTAGTCGGTCTAGCGGGAGTACACGAGCAGTTCTTC
CDR3 protein: CASSVVGLAGVHEQFF

D gene: .
clone size: many
V gene: TRBV5-4
J gene: TRBJ2-3
CDR3 DNA: TGTGCCAGCAGCTCCTTACTCGGACTCAGCACAGATACGCAGTATTTT
CDR3 protein: CASSSLLGLSTDTQYF

D gene: TRBD1
clone size: many
V gene: TRBV4-1
J gene: TRBJ1-1
CDR3 DNA: TGCGCCAGCAGCCAAGTTGAACCCGGGACAGGTCGAACTGAAGCTTTCTTT
CDR3 protein: CASSQVEPGTGRTEAFF

D gene: .
clone size: many
V gene: TRBV14
J gene: TRBJ2-3
CDR3 DNA: TGTGCCAGCAGCCAGGGACTTTCCACAGATACGCAGTATTTT
CDR3 protein: CASSQGLSTDTQYF

D gene: TRBD2
clone size: many
V gene: TRBV5-8
J gene: TRBJ2-1
CDR3 DNA: TGTGCCAGCAGCTTGTATCTAGCGGGGGGGCAATCCTACAATGAGCAGTTCTTC
CDR3 protein: CASSLYLAGGQSYNEQFF

D gene: .
clone size: many
V gene: TRBV5-1
J gene: TRBJ1-1
CDR3 DNA: TGCGCCAGCAGCGGTCAAGCAGGGGCCACTGAAGCTTTCTTT
CDR3 protein: CASSGQAGATEAFF

D gene: TRBD1
clone size: many
V gene: TRBV19
J gene: TRBJ1-5
CDR3 DNA: TGTGCCAGTAGTATAGAGTCGACAGGGTATCACAAAGCGCATTTT
CDR3 protein: CASSIESTGYHKAHF

D gene: TRBD2
clone size: .
V gene: TRBV29-1
J gene: TRBJ2-1
CDR3 DNA: TGCAGCGTTGAGCCTAGCGGGGGGGCGGGATACAATGAGCAGTTCTTC
CDR3 protein: CSVEPSGGAGYNEQFF

D gene: TRBD2
clone size: few
V gene: TRBV27
J gene: TRBJ2-5
CDR3 DNA: TGTGCCAGCAGTTTCGAGACTAGCGGGGAGACCCAGTACTTC
CDR3 protein: CASSFETSGETQYF

D gene: .
clone size: many
V gene: TRBV9
J gene: TRBJ2-1
CDR3 DNA: TGTGCCAGCAGCGTAGGGGCCCGGAATGAGCAGTTCTTC
CDR3 protein: CASSVGARNEQFF